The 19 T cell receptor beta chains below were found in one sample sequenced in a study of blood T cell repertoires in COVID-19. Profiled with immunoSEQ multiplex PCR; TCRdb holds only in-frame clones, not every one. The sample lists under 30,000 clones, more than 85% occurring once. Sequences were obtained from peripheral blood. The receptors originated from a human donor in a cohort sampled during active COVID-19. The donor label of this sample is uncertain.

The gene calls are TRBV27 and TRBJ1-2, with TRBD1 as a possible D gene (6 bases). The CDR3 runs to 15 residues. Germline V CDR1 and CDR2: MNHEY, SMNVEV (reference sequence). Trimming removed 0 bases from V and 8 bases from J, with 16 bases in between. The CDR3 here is CASSLSVGGVKGYTF. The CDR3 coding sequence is TGTGCCAGCAGTTTATCGGTTGGGGGCGTGAAGGGCTACACCTTC.

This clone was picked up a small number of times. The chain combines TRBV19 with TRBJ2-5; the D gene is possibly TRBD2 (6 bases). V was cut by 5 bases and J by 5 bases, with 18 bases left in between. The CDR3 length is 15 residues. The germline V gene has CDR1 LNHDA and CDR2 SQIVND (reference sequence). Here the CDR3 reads CASSLRDSRGETQYF. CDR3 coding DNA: TGTGCCAGTAGTCTCCGGGACTCCCGAGGGGAGACCCAGTACTTC.

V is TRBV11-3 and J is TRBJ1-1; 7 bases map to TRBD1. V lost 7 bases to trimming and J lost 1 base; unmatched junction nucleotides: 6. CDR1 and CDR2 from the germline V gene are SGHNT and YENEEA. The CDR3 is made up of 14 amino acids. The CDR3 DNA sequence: TGTGCCAGCACCATGAGGGGGCCGAACACTGAAGCTTTCTTT. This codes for CASTMRGPNTEAFF.

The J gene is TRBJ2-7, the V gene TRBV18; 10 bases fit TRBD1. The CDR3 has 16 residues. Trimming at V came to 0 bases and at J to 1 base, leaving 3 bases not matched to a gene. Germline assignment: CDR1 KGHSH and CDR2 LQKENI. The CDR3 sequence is CASSPPPGQGSYEQYF. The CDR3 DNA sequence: TGTGCCAGCTCACCACCTCCGGGACAGGGGTCCTACGAGCAGTACTTC.

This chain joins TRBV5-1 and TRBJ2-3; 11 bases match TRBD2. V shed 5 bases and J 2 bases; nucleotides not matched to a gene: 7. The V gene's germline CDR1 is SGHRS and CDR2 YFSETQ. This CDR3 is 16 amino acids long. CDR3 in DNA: TGCGCCAGCAGAGAGGGACTAGCGGCATCCACAGATACGCAGTATTTT. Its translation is CASREGLAASTDTQYF.

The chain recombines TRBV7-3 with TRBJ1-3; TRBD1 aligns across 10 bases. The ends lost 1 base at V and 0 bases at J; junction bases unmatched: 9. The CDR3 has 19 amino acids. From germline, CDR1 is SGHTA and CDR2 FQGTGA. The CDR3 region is CASSLRAGTGALSGNTIYF. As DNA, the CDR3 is TGTGCCAGCAGCTTAAGAGCCGGGACAGGGGCCCTCTCTGGAAACACCATATATTTT.

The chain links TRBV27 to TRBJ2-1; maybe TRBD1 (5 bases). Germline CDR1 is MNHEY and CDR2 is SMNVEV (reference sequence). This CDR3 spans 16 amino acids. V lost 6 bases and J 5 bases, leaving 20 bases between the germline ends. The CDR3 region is CASRRKTWGGDNEQFF. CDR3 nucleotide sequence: TGTGCCAGCAGACGAAAAACCTGGGGCGGAGACAATGAGCAGTTCTTC.

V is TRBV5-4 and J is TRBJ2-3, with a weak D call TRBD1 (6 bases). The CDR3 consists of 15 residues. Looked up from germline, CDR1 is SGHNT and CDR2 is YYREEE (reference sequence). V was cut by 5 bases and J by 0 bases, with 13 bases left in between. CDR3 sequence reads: CASSLGGTSTDTQYF. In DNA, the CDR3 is TGTGCCAGCAGTCTAGGGGGTACTAGCACAGATACGCAGTATTTT.

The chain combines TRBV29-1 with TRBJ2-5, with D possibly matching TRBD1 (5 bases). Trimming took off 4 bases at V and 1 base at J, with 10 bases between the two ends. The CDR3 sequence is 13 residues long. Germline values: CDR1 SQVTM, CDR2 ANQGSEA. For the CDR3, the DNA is TGCAGCGTTGCTAGGGGTATCCAAGAGACCCAGTACTTC. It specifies CSVARGIQETQYF.

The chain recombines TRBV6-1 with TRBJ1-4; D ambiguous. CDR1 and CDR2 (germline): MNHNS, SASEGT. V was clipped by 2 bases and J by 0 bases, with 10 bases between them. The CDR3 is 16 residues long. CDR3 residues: CASSEFNPATNEKLFF. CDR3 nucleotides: TGTGCCAGCAGTGAATTCAATCCGGCAACTAATGAAAAACTGTTTTTT.

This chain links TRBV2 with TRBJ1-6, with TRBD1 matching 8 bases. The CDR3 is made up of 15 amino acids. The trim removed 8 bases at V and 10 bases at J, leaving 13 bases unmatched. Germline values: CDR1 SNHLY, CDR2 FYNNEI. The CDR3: CASALLDRGGSPLHF. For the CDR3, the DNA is TGTGCCAGCGCCTTATTAGACAGGGGTGGATCACCCCTCCACTTT.

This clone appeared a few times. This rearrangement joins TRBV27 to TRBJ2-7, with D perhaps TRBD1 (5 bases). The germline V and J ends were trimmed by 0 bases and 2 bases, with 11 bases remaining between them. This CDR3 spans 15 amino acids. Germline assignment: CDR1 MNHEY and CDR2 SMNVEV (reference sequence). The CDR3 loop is CASSLSPDSTYEQYF. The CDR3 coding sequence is TGTGCCAGCAGTTTATCCCCCGACAGTACCTACGAGCAGTACTTC.

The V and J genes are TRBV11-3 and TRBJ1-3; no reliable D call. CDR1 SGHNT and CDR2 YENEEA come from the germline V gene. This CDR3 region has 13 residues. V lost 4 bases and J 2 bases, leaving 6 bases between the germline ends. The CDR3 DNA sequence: TGTGCCAGCAGCTCCCTCCCTGGAAACACCATATATTTT. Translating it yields CASSSLPGNTIYF. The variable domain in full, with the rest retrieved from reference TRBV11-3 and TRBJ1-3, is EAGVVQSPRYKIIEKKQPVAFWCNPISGHNTLYWYLQNLGQGPELLIRYENEEAVDDSQLPKDRFSAERLKGVDSTLKIQPAELGDSAVYLCASSSLPGNTIYFGEGSWLTVV.

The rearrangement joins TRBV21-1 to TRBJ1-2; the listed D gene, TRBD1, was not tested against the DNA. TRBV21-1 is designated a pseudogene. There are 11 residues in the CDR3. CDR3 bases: TGTGCCAGCAGCAAGGACAGGCCCCTCGCCTTC. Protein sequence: CASSKDRPLAF.

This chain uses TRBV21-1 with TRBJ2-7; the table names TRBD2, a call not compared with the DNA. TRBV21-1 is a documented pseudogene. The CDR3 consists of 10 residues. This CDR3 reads CASSVNFPYF. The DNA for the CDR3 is TGTGCCAGCAGCGTAAATTTTCCGTACTTC.

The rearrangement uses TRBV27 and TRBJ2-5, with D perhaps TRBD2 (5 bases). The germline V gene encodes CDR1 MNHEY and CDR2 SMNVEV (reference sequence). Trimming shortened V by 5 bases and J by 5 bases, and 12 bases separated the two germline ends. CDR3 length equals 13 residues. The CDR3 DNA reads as TGTGCCAGCAGTCTCAGGAGAGGGGAGACCCAGTACTTC. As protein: CASSLRRGETQYF.

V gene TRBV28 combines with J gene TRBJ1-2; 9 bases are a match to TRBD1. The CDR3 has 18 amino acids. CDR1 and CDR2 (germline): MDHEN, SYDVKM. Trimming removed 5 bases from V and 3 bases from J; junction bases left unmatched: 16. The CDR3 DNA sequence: TGTGCCAGCAGTCCCCCCGGGACAGGGAAGATAGGGGACTATGGCTACACCTTC. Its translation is CASSPPGTGKIGDYGYTF.

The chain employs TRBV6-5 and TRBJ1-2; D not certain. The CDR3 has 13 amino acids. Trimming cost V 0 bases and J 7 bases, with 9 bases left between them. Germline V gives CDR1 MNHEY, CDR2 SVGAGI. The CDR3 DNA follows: TGTGCCAGCAGTTACTCTAGGGAGATTGGCTACACCTTC. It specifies CASSYSREIGYTF.

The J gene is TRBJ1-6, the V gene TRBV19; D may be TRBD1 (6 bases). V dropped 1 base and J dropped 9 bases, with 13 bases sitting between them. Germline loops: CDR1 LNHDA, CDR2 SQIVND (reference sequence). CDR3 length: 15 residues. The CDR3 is CASSIARGGSSPLHF. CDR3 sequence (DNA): TGTGCCAGTAGTATAGCCAGGGGTGGAAGTTCACCCCTCCACTTT. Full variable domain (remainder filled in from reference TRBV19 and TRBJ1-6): DGGITQSPKYLFRKEGQNVTLSCEQNLNHDAMYWYRQDPGQGLRLIYYSQIVNDFQKGDIAEGYSVSREKKESFPLTVTSAQKNPTAFYLCASSIARGGSSPLHFGNGTRLTVT.